The rows below give T cell receptor beta chains drawn from one sample of a study of regulatory T cells in long-lasting Graves disease. TCRdb called the multiplex PCR reads again in MiXCR, with one record for every CDR3 protein. The sample lists about 400,000 distinct CDR3 sequences, around 21% occurring once. Here the sequenced sample was peripheral blood mononuclear cells (PBMCs), taken when the disease was refractory, from a patient treated with antithyroid drugs. These receptors were taken from a female donor with Graves disease. The CDR3 runs from the conserved cysteine through the conserved F or W. The D gene is left open where the match is weak. Clone size is not always given. Where it is, it says once, few, many or a class for expanded clones.

len,abundance,v_gene,d_gene,j_gene,CDR3nt,CDR3aa
13,many,TRBV30,-,TRBJ1-1,TGTGCCTGGAGTGTATGGATTGGCCCAGAAGCTTTCTTT,CAWSVWIGPEAFF
13,-,TRBV12-3/TRBV12-4,TRBD2,TRBJ2-1,TGTGCCAGCGTAGGACTAGCGGAAAATGAGCAGTTCTTC,CASVGLAENEQFF
14,-,TRBV29-1,TRBD2,TRBJ2-1,TGCAGCGTTGAAACTAGCGGTAAATACAATGAGCAGTTCTTC,CSVETSGKYNEQFF
16,-,TRBV5-1,TRBD1,TRBJ1-2,TGCGCCAGCAGCCTGGGGGACAGCTACCTTAACTATGGCTACACCTTC,CASSLGDSYLNYGYTF
16,-,TRBV11-1,TRBD1,TRBJ1-4,TGTGCCAGCAGCTCTCCCCCGGGGCAGGGGGCAGGAAAACTGTTTTTT,CASSSPPGQGAGKLFF
17,many,TRBV3-2,-,TRBJ1-1,TGTGCCAGCAGCCAAAGCAGTCGGGGACAGGGGAACACTGAAGCTTTCTTT,CASSQSSRGQGNTEAFF
12,many,TRBV30,-,TRBJ1-2,TGTGCCTGGAGTCCCCCGGGCTATGGCTACACCTTC,CAWSPPGYGYTF
17,-,TRBV27,-,TRBJ2-1,TGTGCCAGCAGTTTAAGGAAGCACCAGAGGCCCTACAATGAGCAGTTCTTC,CASSLRKHQRPYNEQFF
15,-,TRBV6-2/TRBV6-3,-,TRBJ1-3,TGTGCCAGCATTCAGACGGGACACTCTGGAAACACCATATATTTT,CASIQTGHSGNTIYF
15,-,TRBV7-2,-,TRBJ2-7,TGTGCCAGCAGCTCAACACAGTTTTCCCCCTACGAGCAGTACTTC,CASSSTQFSPYEQYF
16,few,TRBV29-1,-,TRBJ2-7,TGCAGCGTGGGGAGACTGCCACCGAGGAGCTCCTACGAGCAGTACTTC,CSVGRLPPRSSYEQYF
16,many,TRBV3-1,-,TRBJ2-5,TGTGCCAGCAGCCATGCAGTAATAGGCCCCCAAGAGACCCAGTACTTC,CASSHAVIGPQETQYF
16,-,TRBV18,-,TRBJ1-4,TGTGCCAGCTCACCACCAACACAGGGAGCGGAGGAAAAACTGTTTTTT,CASSPPTQGAEEKLFF
13,many,TRBV7-3,-,TRBJ1-1,TGTGCCAGCAGTCCTCGACCGAACACTGAAGCTTTCTTT,CASSPRPNTEAFF
15,many,TRBV11-1,TRBD2,TRBJ2-7,TGTGCCAGCAGTCTACTAGCGGGGTTCTCCTACGAGCAGTACTTC,CASSLLAGFSYEQYF
14,-,TRBV19,TRBD1,TRBJ2-7,TGTGCCAGTAGTAAAGGGACAGGGCCCTACGAGCAGTACTTC,CASSKGTGPYEQYF